One sample yielded the 15 T cell receptor beta chains listed below, sequenced in a study of CD8 T cells in ankylosing spondylitis (dated by TCRdb to the late 2010s). The library was made by 5' RACE. Sequencing relied on an Illumina HiSeq 2500. The public reads were reanalyzed by TCRdb: fastp trimming at Q25, MiXCR alignment, in-frame beta chains only. Entries that share a CDR3 protein sequence are merged under the most common genes and DNA. Within this sample are a few hundred thousand distinct CDR3 sequences, with about a fifth of them counted one time only. Under 4% of the sample belongs to the ten largest clones. The sequencing input was blood, either unsorted or a sorted T cell fraction (not recorded which). The source is a female donor with ankylosing spondylitis or in good health (not recorded which).

The table lists this clonotype with many counts. CDR3 DNA sequence: TGTGCCAGCAGTGAACAAGCACGACCCACCTACGAGCAGTACTTC. Translated: CASSEQARPTYEQYF. The chain links TRBV2 to TRBJ2-7; no clear D gene. The CDR3 runs 15 residues. Germline V gene lookup returns CDR1 SNHLY and CDR2 FYNNEI. V shed 2 bases and J shed 2 bases, with 13 bases lying between them.

This clonotype was found many times. The chain uses TRBV20-1 and TRBJ2-7; 8 nucleotides line up with TRBD1. Germline V gene lookup returns CDR1 DFQATT and CDR2 SNEGSKA (reference sequence). This CDR3 region has 13 residues. J gave up 6 bases and V 5 bases, and 9 bases lay outside the gene matches. The CDR3 bases are TGCAGTGCTCTAAGGACAGGGCCAGGCGAGCAGTACTTC. Translated: CSALRTGPGEQYF.

This clonotype was detected ten times or more. The chain employs TRBV12-3 or TRBV12-4 and TRBJ2-5, with D perhaps TRBD2 (6 bases). Trimming stripped 3 bases from V and 7 bases from J, with 6 bases between. The CDR3 has 11 residues. CDR3 protein: CASSLGGTQYF. Here the CDR3 DNA reads TGTGCCAGCAGTTTGGGGGGGACCCAGTACTTC.

This clonotype has more than one count but fewer than ten. V gene TRBV12-3 or TRBV12-4 combines with J gene TRBJ1-5, with no clear D. V dropped 6 bases and J dropped 0 bases, with 6 bases sitting between them. This CDR3 comprises 13 residues. CDR3 nucleotide sequence: TGTGCCAGCAGCCAACATAGCAATCAGCCCCAGCATTTT. This gives the protein CASSQHSNQPQHF.

The table lists this clonotype with a few counts. V is TRBV18 and J is TRBJ2-7, with D maybe TRBD2 (5 bases). The V gene lost 3 bases and the J gene lost 9 bases, with 15 bases spanning the gap. The CDR3 consists of 13 residues. The germline V gene has CDR1 KGHSH and CDR2 LQKENI. CDR3: CASSPSGYGGQYF. The CDR3 region has the DNA TGTGCCAGCTCACCCTCAGGCTACGGAGGGCAGTACTTC.

This clonotype was recorded many times. The chain has TRBV11-3 and TRBJ2-3; D possibly corresponds to TRBD2 (5 bases). This CDR3 spans 14 amino acids. V was shortened by 5 bases and J by 2 bases, with 11 bases between the two germline ends. Germline CDR1 and CDR2: SGHNT and YENEEA. CDR3 loop: CASSPGLTTDTQYF. The CDR3 region has the DNA TGTGCCAGCAGCCCCGGACTCACCACAGATACGCAGTATTTT.

A few counts support this clonotype. The chain combines TRBV6-2 or TRBV6-3 with TRBJ2-1; D remains ambiguous. The length of the CDR3 is 13 residues. Trimming took off 5 bases at V and 5 bases at J, with 10 bases between the two ends. The germline gives CDR1 MNHEY, CDR2 SVGEGT. The CDR3 protein is CASSDPPDNEQFF. The DNA of the CDR3 is TGTGCCAGCAGTGACCCCCCCGACAATGAGCAGTTCTTC.

There are a few counts of this clonotype. This chain joins TRBV6-2 or TRBV6-3 and TRBJ2-1; possible D gene TRBD2, 6 bases. The CDR3 has 15 amino acids. Germline CDR1 MNHEY, CDR2 SVGEGT. The V end lost 4 bases, the J end lost 7 bases, and 17 bases lay between the germline ends. Here the CDR3 reads CASSSPQTRGNEQFF. In nucleotides, the CDR3 is TGTGCCAGCAGTTCACCACAGACTAGAGGGAATGAGCAGTTCTTC.

J is TRBJ1-2 and V is TRBV23-1; D might be TRBD1 (6 bases). TRBV23-1 is an ORF, with its function uncertain. The V end lost 8 bases, the J end lost 4 bases, and 17 bases lay between the germline ends. The CDR3 length is 14 residues. CDR3 bases: TGCGCCAGCGGGGGGGCTAAGGCCTCCTATGGCTACACCTTC. Translation gives CASGGAKASYGYTF.

This clonotype was found a few times. The V and J genes are TRBV7-2 and TRBJ2-1; TRBD2 agrees at 10 bases. This CDR3 region has 15 residues. V lost 5 bases to trimming and J lost 5 bases; unmatched junction nucleotides: 6. The germline V gene encodes CDR1 SGHTA and CDR2 FQGNSA. CDR3 in DNA: TGTGCCAGCAGCCCTACTAGCGGGGTTGACAATGAGCAGTTCTTC. It specifies CASSPTSGVDNEQFF.

This clonotype was observed a handful of times. The chain recombines TRBV28 with TRBJ2-7; D remains unclear. The germline V gene encodes CDR1 MDHEN and CDR2 SYDVKM. Trimming shortened V by 7 bases and J by 3 bases, and 10 bases separated the two germline ends. The CDR3 sequence is 12 residues long. The CDR3 coding sequence is TGTGCCAGCACCGATCCCAACTACGAGCAGTACTTC. Its protein is CASTDPNYEQYF.

This clonotype was detected a few times. This chain uses TRBV7-2 with TRBJ2-2; D may match TRBD1 or TRBD2 (5 bases each). Per the germline V gene, CDR1 is SGHTA and CDR2 is FQGNSA. The V and J ends lost 5 bases and 6 bases respectively, with 19 bases between them. The CDR3 is 16 amino acids. The CDR3 reads CASSPRWGSGPGELFF. The CDR3 nucleotides read TGTGCCAGCAGCCCGAGGTGGGGGAGTGGGCCCGGGGAGCTGTTTTTT.

This clonotype came up a few times. J is TRBJ2-1 and V is TRBV6-1, with D possibly matching TRBD2 (6 bases). Between the trimmed V and J ends, which lost 6 bases and 3 bases, there was a span of 18 bases. Germline assignment: CDR1 MNHNS and CDR2 SASEGT. CDR3 length: 16 amino acids. CDR3 coding DNA: TGTGCCAGCAGATCACTTTGGGGAGGAAGCTACAATGAGCAGTTCTTC. It codes for CASRSLWGGSYNEQFF.

This clonotype has a handful of counts. The chain combines TRBV13 with TRBJ1-3; D not resolved. The CDR3 is 14 residues long. Per the germline V gene, CDR1 is PRHDT and CDR2 is FYEKMQ (reference sequence). V was cut by 5 bases and J by 4 bases, with 12 bases left in between. The CDR3 reads CASSQTRRGNTIYF. Written as DNA, the CDR3 is TGTGCCAGCAGCCAAACCCGAAGGGGAAACACCATATATTTT.

J is TRBJ2-3 and V is TRBV6-1; D unresolved. Germline CDR1 reads MNHNS; CDR2 reads SASEGT. This CDR3 is 15 amino acids long. Trimming cost V 5 bases and J 4 bases, with 16 bases left between them. DNA of the CDR3: TGTGCCAGCAGTCAGTTATCCACTGGGGCAGATACGCAGTATTTT. Its translation is CASSQLSTGADTQYF.